The clone carrying this T cell receptor beta chain has only one observation. The data stem from a study of T cell responses to AZD1222 COVID-19 vaccine. Trimming removed 4 bases from V and 2 bases from J, with 12 bases in between. The CDR3 runs to 14 residues. The germline gives CDR1 SGHNT, CDR2 YYREEE (reference sequence). Repertoires were generated with immunoSEQ multiplex PCR, while TCRdb's copy carries only in-frame clones and drops some. The sample includes fewer than 120,000 clones, less than 95% seen only once; the top ten take over 6.5%. The J gene is TRBJ1-2, the V gene TRBV5-4; D might be TRBD1 (6 bases). This sample comprised peripheral blood, obtained on day 0 of AZD1222 vaccination. This receptor was taken from an adult in good health. CDR3 in DNA: TGTGCCAGCAGCGGGGACAACGGGAACTATGGCTACACCTTC. As protein: CASSGDNGNYGYTF.